A selection of T cell receptor beta chains follows, all from one sample in a study of cytomegalovirus exposure and HLA in healthy donors. Repertoires were generated with immunoSEQ multiplex PCR, while TCRdb's copy carries only in-frame clones and drops some. This repertoire shows 90,000 to 140,000 clones, about 16% found once; its top ten account for around 0.83%. Sequenced sample: PBMCs. The receptors originated from a female donor in good health and CMV-seronegative. Both conserved end residues are part of each CDR3. The order of the fields is J gene, CDR3 length, V gene, clone size, D gene, CDR3 protein, CDR3 DNA. D genes are given only for firm matches. The size entry is marked missing in some rows and otherwise reads once, few, many or a size class.

TRBJ1-1,17,TRBV5-6,few,NA,CASSLEVGGRSNTEAFF,TGTGCCAGCAGCTTGGAGGTCGGGGGGCGTTCGAACACTGAAGCTTTCTTT
TRBJ2-1,13,TRBV27,NA,NA,CASSQLAGGEQFF,TGTGCCAGCAGTCAACTAGCTGGGGGTGAGCAGTTCTTC
TRBJ2-1,16,TRBV11-2,NA,TRBD2,CASSSGTSGYYNEQFF,TGTGCCAGCAGCTCGGGGACTAGCGGCTACTACAATGAGCAGTTCTTC
TRBJ2-6,16,TRBV5-1,NA,NA,CASSFPGVGGANVLTF,TGCGCCAGCAGCTTCCCAGGGGTAGGAGGGGCCAACGTCCTGACTTTC
TRBJ1-1,15,TRBV5-1,NA,TRBD1,CASTPFRDSISEAFF,TGCGCCAGCACCCCCTTTCGGGACAGCATAAGTGAAGCTTTCTTT
TRBJ2-1,16,TRBV7-3,NA,TRBD2,CASSLTVAGVRNEQFF,TGTGCCAGCAGCTTAACGGTAGCGGGAGTAAGAAATGAGCAGTTCTTC
TRBJ2-3,14,TRBV4-2,NA,TRBD2,CASSQGLATDTQYF,TGTGCCAGCAGCCAGGGACTAGCGACAGATACGCAGTATTTT
TRBJ2-5,15,TRBV4-1,few,NA,CASSQTFRGVETQYF,TGCGCCAGCAGCCAAACCTTCAGGGGGGTGGAGACCCAGTACTTC
TRBJ1-5,15,TRBV18,NA,TRBD1,CASSPGQGAGQPQHF,TGTGCCAGCTCACCAGGGCAGGGGGCTGGACAGCCCCAGCATTTT
TRBJ2-7,14,TRBV30,few,NA,CAWSQFRISYEQYF,TGTGCCTGGAGTCAGTTTCGTATCTCCTACGAGCAGTACTTC
TRBJ1-1,13,TRBV28,NA,NA,CASSLGSYTEAFF,TGTGCCAGCAGTTTAGGCAGTTACACTGAAGCTTTCTTT
TRBJ2-5,15,TRBV4-1,NA,NA,CASSQDLVVYETQYF,TGCGCCAGCAGCCAAGATCTCGTAGTATATGAGACCCAGTACTTC
TRBJ2-5,15,TRBV13,few,TRBD2,CASSPPGTREETQYF,TGTGCCAGCAGCCCCCCCGGGACTAGAGAGGAGACCCAGTACTTC
TRBJ1-2,13,TRBV6-1,NA,NA,CASSESPLYGYTF,TGTGCCAGCAGTGAATCGCCCCTATATGGCTACACCTTC
TRBJ1-1,15,TRBV4-3,NA,NA,CASSQTFGGPTEAFF,TGCGCCAGCAGCCAAACATTCGGGGGACCCACTGAAGCTTTCTTT
TRBJ2-7,16,TRBV9,NA,TRBD2,CASSGPYTSGSYEQYF,TGTGCCAGCAGCGGCCCCTACACTAGCGGGAGCTACGAGCAGTACTTC
TRBJ1-4,14,TRBV6-5,many,NA,CASSYGQFNEKLFF,TGTGCCAGCAGTTACGGGCAATTTAATGAAAAACTGTTTTTT
TRBJ1-5,15,TRBV5-8,NA,NA,CASSFQGLGNQPQHF,TGTGCCAGCAGCTTTCAGGGGCTCGGCAATCAGCCCCAGCATTTT
TRBJ1-2,15,TRBV28,few,TRBD1,CASLTLGTGGYGYTF,TGTGCCAGCTTGACTCTCGGGACAGGGGGGTATGGCTACACCTTC
TRBJ1-2,15,TRBV27,NA,NA,CASSLNRRDGYGYTF,TGTGCCAGCAGTTTAAACAGGAGGGATGGCTATGGCTACACCTTC
TRBJ1-3,13,TRBV27,NA,TRBD1,CASRATGLNTIYF,TGTGCCAGCAGGGCGACAGGGTTGAACACCATATATTTT
TRBJ1-2,14,TRBV30,few,TRBD1,CAWSVLGQGGRYTF,TGTGCCTGGAGTGTACTAGGACAGGGCGGACGCTACACCTTC
TRBJ1-5,14,TRBV21-1,NA,NA,CASWRREGNQPQHF,TGTGCCAGCTGGCGACGGGAAGGGAATCAGCCCCAGCATTTT
TRBJ1-3,17,TRBV18,few,TRBD1,CASSPPNGQGAGNTIYF,TGTGCCAGCTCACCACCTAACGGACAGGGGGCTGGAAACACCATATATTTT
TRBJ2-3,16,TRBV9,few,TRBD2,CASSPGGSGVTDTQYF,TGTGCCAGCAGCCCCGGGGGAAGCGGGGTCACAGATACGCAGTATTTT
TRBJ2-3,15,TRBV7-6,few,TRBD2,CASSQSSGRGDTQYF,TGTGCCAGCAGCCAATCTAGCGGAAGGGGAGATACGCAGTATTTT
TRBJ1-4,12,TRBV29-1,NA,NA,CSVKGEGEKLFF,TGCAGCGTTAAAGGGGAGGGTGAAAAACTGTTTTTT
TRBJ2-7,13,TRBV7-8,few,NA,CASSLEEGYEQYF,TGTGCCAGCAGCTTAGAGGAGGGCTACGAGCAGTACTTC
TRBJ2-1,16,TRBV27,NA,TRBD2,CASRVAGGLSYNEQFF,TGTGCCAGCCGTGTTGCGGGAGGTCTCTCCTACAATGAGCAGTTCTTC
TRBJ1-1,14,TRBV29-1,few,NA,CSVAAGGRSTEAFF,TGCAGCGTGGCAGCCGGGGGGCGGAGCACTGAAGCTTTCTTT
TRBJ2-7,15,TRBV7-9,NA,TRBD1,CASSPGQGGSYEQYF,TGTGCCAGCAGCCCAGGACAGGGAGGCTCCTACGAGCAGTACTTC
TRBJ2-3,16,TRBV7-8,NA,NA,CASSFRLEGSTDTQYF,TGTGCCAGCAGCTTCAGACTAGAGGGAAGCACAGATACGCAGTATTTT
TRBJ1-6,14,TRBV27,NA,NA,CASSSRTGNSPLHF,TGTGCCAGCAGTTCCCGGACGGGGAATTCACCCCTCCACTTT
TRBJ2-5,15,TRBV6-5,few,NA,CASSYSAGFSKAQYF,TGTGCCAGCAGTTACTCGGCAGGGTTCTCCAAGGCCCAGTACTTC
TRBJ1-1,14,TRBV5-1,few,NA,CASSLAGDGTEAFF,TGCGCCAGCAGCTTGGCAGGGGACGGCACTGAAGCTTTCTTT
TRBJ1-6,16,TRBV4-3,few,NA,CASSQEARSYNSPLHF,TGCGCCAGCAGCCAAGAGGCCCGCTCCTATAATTCACCCCTCCACTTT
TRBJ1-6,15,TRBV30,NA,TRBD1,CASKDRGLENSPLHF,TGTGCCTCAAAGGACAGGGGGCTCGAAAATTCACCCCTCCACTTT
TRBJ1-2,15,TRBV5-6,NA,NA,CASSLGSAGEYGYTF,TGTGCCAGCAGCTTGGGCTCGGCAGGGGAGTATGGCTACACCTTC
TRBJ2-7,14,TRBV2,NA,TRBD2,CASSETGGPYEQYF,TGTGCCAGCAGTGAGACGGGGGGACCCTACGAGCAGTACTTC
TRBJ2-3,14,TRBV5-1,NA,TRBD1,CASSSPGQGDTQYF,TGCGCCAGCAGCTCCCCGGGACAGGGTGATACGCAGTATTTT
TRBJ2-5,17,TRBV6-1,NA,TRBD1,CASSEAPGTGAGETQYF,TGTGCCAGCAGTGAAGCTCCCGGGACAGGGGCTGGGGAGACCCAGTACTTC
TRBJ1-2,17,TRBV4-3,NA,TRBD1,CASSQGGQGAGYYGYTF,TGCGCCAGCAGCCAAGGGGGACAGGGGGCGGGATACTATGGCTACACCTTC
TRBJ2-2,17,TRBV9,NA,TRBD2,CASSVDGLAVNTGELFF,TGTGCCAGCAGCGTAGACGGACTAGCGGTGAACACCGGGGAGCTGTTTTTT
TRBJ1-2,14,TRBV10-3,NA,NA,CATAPLEDTYGYTF,TGTGCCACCGCTCCCTTAGAAGACACGTATGGCTACACCTTC
TRBJ2-7,14,TRBV7-2,NA,TRBD1,CASSKDRGSYEQYF,TGTGCCAGCAGCAAGGACAGGGGATCCTACGAGCAGTACTTC
TRBJ2-7,20,TRBV4-3,NA,NA,CASSQDNREGRALSSYEQYF,TGCGCCAGCAGCCAAGATAATCGGGAAGGAAGGGCCCTTAGCTCCTACGAGCAGTACTTC
TRBJ1-2,11,TRBV9,few,NA,CASTRGDGYTF,TGTGCCAGCACCAGGGGCGATGGCTACACCTTC
TRBJ1-3,14,TRBV7-9,few,NA,CASSSAGAGNTIYF,TGTGCCAGCAGCTCCGCCGGGGCTGGAAACACCATATATTTT
TRBJ1-6,16,TRBV18,few,NA,CASSLGSQSYNSPLHF,TGTGCCAGCTCATTGGGCAGCCAAAGTTATAATTCACCCCTCCACTTT
TRBJ1-2,14,TRBV30,NA,NA,CAWSVLGRNYGYTF,TGTGCCTGGAGTGTACTTGGGCGTAACTATGGCTACACCTTC
TRBJ1-4,17,TRBV5-6,NA,TRBD1,CASSWQGEVYAEEKLFF,TGTGCCAGCAGCTGGCAGGGGGAAGTGTACGCCGAGGAAAAACTGTTTTTT